A selection of T cell receptor beta chains follows, all from one sample in a study of blood T cells in healthy people across ages. Via MiXCR, TCRdb re-called the 5' RACE reads, giving one row per CDR3 protein. The sample contains about 680,000 distinct CDR3 sequences, about 52% of which appear only once. Input material: blood. These receptors were obtained from a woman in her sixties in good health. The CDR3 runs from the conserved cysteine through the conserved F or W. A D gene is named only where the DNA matches it firmly. For some rows the clone size is stated as once, few or many, or as a class when expanded; others skip it.

clone size	J gene	V gene	D gene	CDR3 DNA	CDR3 protein
once	TRBJ2-3	TRBV20-1	-	TGCAGTGCTAGACCCCTAAGGGCGGGGAGCACAGATACGCAGTATTTT	CSARPLRAGSTDTQYF
-	TRBJ2-7	TRBV5-4	-	TGTGCCAGCAGCTTGGGTGTCCTACATCCCGAGCAGTACTTC	CASSLGVLHPEQYF
few	TRBJ2-7	TRBV27	-	TGTGCCAGCAGTTTCCTAGGCCGAACCTACGAGCAGTACTTC	CASSFLGRTYEQYF
-	TRBJ2-1	TRBV4-3	TRBD2	TGCGCCAGCAGCCAGCAATTAGCGGGAGGTGAGCAGTTCTTC	CASSQQLAGGEQFF
few	TRBJ2-7	TRBV29-1	-	TGCAGCGTTTCTCCCGACTCCTACGAGCAGTACTTC	CSVSPDSYEQYF
once	TRBJ1-1	TRBV6-6	-	TGTGCCAGCAGTTACCTAACCGTGAACACTGAAGCTTTCTTT	CASSYLTVNTEAFF
few	TRBJ2-5	TRBV20-1	TRBD2	TGCAGTGCTAGAGGAGTTCCCGGGGCCCGACTAGCGGGTGGAGAGACCCAGTACTTC	CSARGVPGARLAGGETQYF
-	TRBJ2-5	TRBV27	-	TGTGCCAGCAGCTTTAACAGGGCAGAGACCCAGTACTTC	CASSFNRAETQYF
few	TRBJ1-4	TRBV5-1	-	TGCGCCAGCAGCTTGCGAGCGGGGGCTCGGGATGAAAAACTGTTTTTT	CASSLRAGARDEKLFF
once	TRBJ1-2	TRBV24-1	-	TGTGCCACTAGGGACGCGAAAGGGACCGATGGCTACACCTTC	CATRDAKGTDGYTF
few	TRBJ2-7	TRBV4-2	-	TGTGCCAGCAGCCAGGGATTAGCGACCTACGAGCAGTACTTC	CASSQGLATYEQYF
few	TRBJ2-5	TRBV7-2	TRBD1	TGTGCCAGCAGCTTAGGGGCCGCAGGGGGCTTAAGAAAGACCCAGTACTTC	CASSLGAAGGLRKTQYF
-	TRBJ2-5	TRBV7-2	-	TGTGCCAGCAGCCGGGACTCGGGGGAGCAGTACTTC	CASSRDSGEQYF
-	TRBJ2-6	TRBV7-9	-	TGTGCCAGCGTGTTCGACTCTGGGGCCAACGTCCTGACTTTC	CASVFDSGANVLTF
-	TRBJ2-3	TRBV28	TRBD2	TGTGCCAGCAGTTTAAGTCACGGGACTAGCGGGAGCACAGATACGCAGTATTTT	CASSLSHGTSGSTDTQYF
few	TRBJ1-1	TRBV7-2	-	TGTGCCAGCAGCTTCTCAGGGCCGAACACTGAAGCTTTCTTT	CASSFSGPNTEAFF
-	TRBJ2-5	TRBV10-3	-	TGTGCCATCAGTGAGAGGCAGGAGCAAGAGACCCAGTACTTC	CAISERQEQETQYF
-	TRBJ2-5	TRBV19	-	TGTGCCAGTAGTCCCTCTCGGCGGGCGGAGGAGACCCAGTACTTC	CASSPSRRAEETQYF
few	TRBJ1-2	TRBV20-1	-	TGCAGTGCTAGAGGATCGGGAGGGAGCTATGGCTACACCTTC	CSARGSGGSYGYTF
-	TRBJ2-7	TRBV3-1	TRBD2	TGTGCCAGCAGCCTCGTCCGGCGGGGGACCTACGAGCAGTACTTC	CASSLVRRGTYEQYF
few	TRBJ2-7	TRBV7-9	-	TGTGCCAGCAGCTCTCAGGGTCCCTACGAGCAGTACTTC	CASSSQGPYEQYF
-	TRBJ1-4	TRBV11-1	TRBD1	TGTGCCAGCACGAAAGACAGGGGTAATGAAAAACTGTTTTTT	CASTKDRGNEKLFF